These T cell receptor beta chains were read from a single sample in a study of blood T cell repertoires in COVID-19. TCRdb keeps only in-frame clones here, not all; method: immunoSEQ multiplex PCR. The sample comprises about 270,000 clones, 83% of which are singletons, and over 9% rests with the top ten. The material sequenced was peripheral blood. The receptors here all came from a woman between 45 and 65 years old who had recovered from COVID-19. The CDR3 runs from the conserved cysteine through the conserved F or W. A D gene is named only where the DNA matches it firmly. Only part of the rows carry a size: once, few, many, or a class if the clone is expanded.

J gene	CDR3 length	D gene	clone size	V gene	CDR3 DNA	CDR3 protein
TRBJ1-3	14	-	-	TRBV5-1	TGCGCCAGCAGCTCCGACAGCTCTGGAAACACCATATATTTT	CASSSDSSGNTIYF
TRBJ1-2	14	-	-	TRBV5-5	TGTGCCAGCAGCTTGGACTTCTATGGCTATGGCTACACCTTC	CASSLDFYGYGYTF
TRBJ1-4	17	-	-	TRBV7-9	TGTGCCAGCAGCTACCCTCAAAGACAGGCAACTAATGAAAAACTGTTTTTT	CASSYPQRQATNEKLFF
TRBJ2-7	14	TRBD2	-	TRBV10-3	TGTGCCATCAGTGAGTCGGGAGGGACGGGGGAGCAGTACTTC	CAISESGGTGEQYF
TRBJ1-1	14	-	once	TRBV7-6	TGTGCCAGCAGCCCCCAGCGGGAGGGGACTGAAGCTTTCTTT	CASSPQREGTEAFF
TRBJ2-7	17	-	many	TRBV5-6	TGTGCCAGCAGCTCGCGAAAGCGGGTGGGGGGCTCCTACGAGCAGTACTTC	CASSSRKRVGGSYEQYF
TRBJ1-2	14	-	-	TRBV18	TGTGCCAGCTCACCCTTACGGGGGTATTATGGCTACACCTTC	CASSPLRGYYGYTF
TRBJ1-2	14	TRBD1	-	TRBV28	TGTGCCAGCAGTCTAGGGGGCGCGGGCTATGGCTACACCTTC	CASSLGGAGYGYTF
TRBJ1-4	13	-	-	TRBV29-1	TGCAGCGTTCATGTGGCTACTAATGAAAAACTGTTTTTT	CSVHVATNEKLFF
TRBJ2-7	16	TRBD2	-	TRBV6-2/TRBV6-3	TGTGCCAGCAGTTACTTGAGCGGGAGAAGGTCCTACGAGCAGTACTTC	CASSYLSGRRSYEQYF
TRBJ1-6	17	-	-	TRBV27	TGTGCCAGCAACCAAAAGGGGCTTCCCAGGGAAAATTCACCCCTCCACTTT	CASNQKGLPRENSPLHF
TRBJ2-2	21	-	-	TRBV10-1	TGCGCCAGCAATGACAGGGGGCGAGGACTAGCGTTTGGTCCTCAGACCGGGGAGCTGTTTTTT	CASNDRGRGLAFGPQTGELFF
TRBJ2-3	17	TRBD2	-	TRBV5-1	TGCGCCAGCAGCTTGGCGGTTGCGGGGGGTACCACAGATACGCAGTATTTT	CASSLAVAGGTTDTQYF
TRBJ2-1	17	-	-	TRBV5-1	TGCGCCAGCAGTAGGGGGAAACTAGCGACACTCTTTAATGAGCAGTTCTTC	CASSRGKLATLFNEQFF
TRBJ1-4	16	-	-	TRBV5-4	TGTGCCAGCAGCCCCGGTGGGGCGGGGGATAATGAAAAACTGTTTTTT	CASSPGGAGDNEKLFF
TRBJ2-1	15	TRBD1	-	TRBV6-1	TGTGCCAGCAGCGAAGCCCGGACAGGCTACAATGAGCAGTTCTTC	CASSEARTGYNEQFF
TRBJ2-3	14	TRBD2	-	TRBV7-9	TGTGCCAGCAGCTTGTCGGGGGGAGCAGATACGCAGTATTTT	CASSLSGGADTQYF
TRBJ1-1	14	TRBD1	few	TRBV6-5	TGTGCCAGCAGTAAGCGACAGGGGAACACTGAAGCTTTCTTT	CASSKRQGNTEAFF
TRBJ2-2	15	TRBD2	-	TRBV7-2	TGTGCCAGCAGCCTTTTAGCGGGGGCGGGCGGGGAGCTGTTTTTT	CASSLLAGAGGELFF
TRBJ2-3	16	TRBD2	-	TRBV28	TGTGCCAGCACACCGGGCACTAGCGGGAGGCGAAATACGCAGTATTTT	CASTPGTSGRRNTQYF
TRBJ1-1	13	-	-	TRBV6-5	TGTGCCAGCAGTTACTCCGAGGACACTGAAGCTTTCTTT	CASSYSEDTEAFF
TRBJ2-2	16	-	-	TRBV5-8	TGTGCCAGCAGCATCTTATGGGGCGCGAACACCGGGGAGCTGTTTTTT	CASSILWGANTGELFF
TRBJ2-7	16	-	-	TRBV7-2	TGTGCCAGCAGCTTAGAATCCGGACGGGGAAGCTACGAGCAGTACTTC	CASSLESGRGSYEQYF
TRBJ2-5	15	TRBD2	-	TRBV7-2	TGTGCCAGCAGCCTCTTTAGCGGGGGCGGAGAGACCCAGTACTTC	CASSLFSGGGETQYF
TRBJ2-7	14	-	-	TRBV7-2	TGTGCCAGCAGCTTAGTCGGCGGTACCTACGAGCAGTACTTC	CASSLVGGTYEQYF
TRBJ2-5	17	TRBD2	-	TRBV28	TGTGCCAGCAATGCGCGGCTAGCGGGGCCGAGGCAAGAGACCCAGTACTTC	CASNARLAGPRQETQYF
TRBJ1-3	17	TRBD1	-	TRBV28	TGTGCCAGCAGTTTGCCGCGACAGGGCCACTCTGGAAACACCATATATTTT	CASSLPRQGHSGNTIYF
TRBJ2-3	14	TRBD2	-	TRBV7-2	TGTGCCACCCGGGTTAGCGGGAGCGCAGATACGCAGTATTTT	CATRVSGSADTQYF
TRBJ2-1	17	TRBD2	-	TRBV9	TGTGCCAGCAGCGAGTATCCGGGACTAGCAACCTACAATGAGCAGTTCTTC	CASSEYPGLATYNEQFF
TRBJ2-7	15	TRBD1	-	TRBV6-1	TGTGCCAGCAGTGAATACGGGACAGGGGCCGGCGAGCAGTACTTC	CASSEYGTGAGEQYF
TRBJ1-5	14	-	-	TRBV6-2/TRBV6-3	TGTGCCAGCAGCACCTCAGGGGGCAATCAGCCCCAGCATTTT	CASSTSGGNQPQHF
TRBJ2-3	14	TRBD1	few	TRBV28	TGTGCCAGCAGGTCACAGGGGTTGACAGATACGCAGTATTTT	CASRSQGLTDTQYF
TRBJ2-5	14	TRBD2	-	TRBV19	TGTGCCAGTAGTGGCGGGGGGACCCAAGAGACCCAGTACTTC	CASSGGGTQETQYF
TRBJ1-6	15	-	-	TRBV15	TGTGCCACCAGCAGAGAGTCAGGGGACAATTCACCCCTCCACTTT	CATSRESGDNSPLHF
TRBJ2-2	14	-	once	TRBV7-2	TGTGCCAGCAGCTTAGGGCCGTCAACCGGGGAGCTGTTTTTT	CASSLGPSTGELFF
TRBJ2-1	17	TRBD2	-	TRBV7-2	TGTGCCAGCAGCTCCTCCGGGACTACCCTACACGGGGGGGAGCAGTTCTTC	CASSSSGTTLHGGEQFF
TRBJ1-2	14	TRBD1	-	TRBV20-1	TGCAGTGCTAGTCACGCCGGGACAGGGATTGGCTACACCTTC	CSASHAGTGIGYTF
TRBJ2-7	16	TRBD1	few	TRBV28	TGTGCCAGCAGTCTTCTACCGGGACAGGGCTCCTACGAGCAGTACTTC	CASSLLPGQGSYEQYF
TRBJ2-3	16	-	-	TRBV4-2	TGTGCCAGCAGCCAAGGCCGTCGAACTTCCACAGATACGCAGTATTTT	CASSQGRRTSTDTQYF
TRBJ1-1	14	-	-	TRBV6-2/TRBV6-3	TGTACCAGCAGTTATACAGGGTTGAACACTGAAGCTTTCTTT	CTSSYTGLNTEAFF
TRBJ2-5	17	TRBD2	-	TRBV3-1/TRBV3-2	TGTGCCAGCAGCCAATGGGCCCGGGGGGGCAGGGAGGAGACCCAGTACTTC	CASSQWARGGREETQYF